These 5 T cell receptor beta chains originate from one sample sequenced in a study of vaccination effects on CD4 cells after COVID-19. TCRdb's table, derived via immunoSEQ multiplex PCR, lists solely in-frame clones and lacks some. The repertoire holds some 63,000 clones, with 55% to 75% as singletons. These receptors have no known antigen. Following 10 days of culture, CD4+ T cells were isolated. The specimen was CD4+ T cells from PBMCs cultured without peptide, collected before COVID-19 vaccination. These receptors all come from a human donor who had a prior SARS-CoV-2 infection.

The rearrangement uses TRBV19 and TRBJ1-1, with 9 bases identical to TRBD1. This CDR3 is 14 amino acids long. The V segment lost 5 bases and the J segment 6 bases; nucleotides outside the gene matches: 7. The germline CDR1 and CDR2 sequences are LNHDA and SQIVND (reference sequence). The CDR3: CASSRGTGSAEAFF. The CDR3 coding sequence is TGTGCCAGTAGTCGTGGGACAGGGTCGGCTGAAGCTTTCTTT.

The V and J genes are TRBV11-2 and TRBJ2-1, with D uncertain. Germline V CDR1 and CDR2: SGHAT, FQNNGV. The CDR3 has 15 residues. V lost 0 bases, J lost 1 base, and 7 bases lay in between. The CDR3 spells CASSLDAWSYNEQFF. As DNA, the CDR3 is TGTGCCAGCAGCTTAGACGCATGGTCCTACAATGAGCAGTTCTTC. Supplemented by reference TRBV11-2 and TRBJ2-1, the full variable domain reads EAGVAQSPRYKIIEKRQSVAFWCNPISGHATLYWYQQILGQGPKLLIQFQNNGVVDDSQLPKDRFSAERLKGVDSTLKIQPAKLEDSAVYLCASSLDAWSYNEQFFGPGTRLTVL.

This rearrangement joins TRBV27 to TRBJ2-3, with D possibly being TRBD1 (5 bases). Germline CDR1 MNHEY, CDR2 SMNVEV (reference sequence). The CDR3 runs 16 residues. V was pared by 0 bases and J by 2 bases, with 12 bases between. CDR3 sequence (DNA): TGTGCCAGCAGTTTATCGGGGCAGGGATCCACAGATACGCAGTATTTT. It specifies CASSLSGQGSTDTQYF.

This chain's CDR3 is CASSQESSYNSPLHF. CDR3 nucleotides: TGTGCCAGCAGCCAAGAGTCCTCCTATAATTCACCCCTCCACTTT. This chain uses TRBV4-2 with TRBJ1-6; D remains unclear. V lost 0 bases and J 0 bases, leaving 3 bases between the germline ends. Germline loops: CDR1 LGHNA, CDR2 YNFKEQ. The CDR3 contains 15 residues.

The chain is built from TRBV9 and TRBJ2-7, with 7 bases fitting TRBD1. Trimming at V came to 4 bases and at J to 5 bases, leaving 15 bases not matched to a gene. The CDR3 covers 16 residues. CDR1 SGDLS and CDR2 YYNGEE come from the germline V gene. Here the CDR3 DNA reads TGTGCCAGCAGCTTGGGGCCCGGGACAGCAAGCCACGAGCAGTACTTC. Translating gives CASSLGPGTASHEQYF.